What follows is one T cell receptor beta chain and its context. It lacks a known antigen. The input lacks base qualities; no much larger clone sits a single base away. CDR1 and CDR2 are drawn from the germline V gene (reference sequence): MNHEY, SMNVEV. Inclusive of the bounding cysteine and phenylalanine, the CDR3 is 15 residues long. Only the CDR3 DNA is retained, 45 bases long and in frame from the first base. Trimming takes 5 bases from V and 4 bases from J, and the germline ends sit 18 bases apart. The CDR3 regions of human TCRbeta chains were subjected to immunosequencing. The published analysis was carried out like this. TCRs in the repertoires were matched against a reference library of SARS-CoV-2-specific TCRs that had been generated with the MIRA antigen-specificity platform. Breadth meant the fraction of unique TCRs that were SARS-CoV-2-associated, whereas depth meant the fraction of total T cells that were SARS-CoV-2-associated. Each spike-specific TCR was assigned to its reactive spike region and to a CD4 or CD8 class using the MIRA data. Log10-transformed breadth and depth values were compared by one-way ANOVA with Sidak's multiple comparisons tests. The table was pulled from immuneACCESS by TCRdb, which kept in-frame rearrangements only. Such tables lose some clones; where checked, under half of the loss comes from unresolved V genes, and the rest has no known cause. V and J calls and clone size are those listed in that table; D and trimming were worked out from the DNA. This sample gives 130,000 to 150,000 clones in total; roughly 92% of them show up just once. The top ten clonotypes cover approximately 1.5% of the sample.

These data originate in a study of T cell responses to AZD1222 COVID-19 vaccine (dated by TCRdb to the early 2020s). For context, the study as a whole: AZD1222 recipients given second doses at about 4 weeks or at about 12 weeks were pooled, since spike-specific TCR depth and breadth were not found to differ between the two schedules. TCR sequencing covered approximately 230 trial participants: some 210 given two doses of AZD1222 and 26 given two doses of MenACWY control vaccine. Trial participants were enrolled by age into subgroups of 18-55, 56-69 and 70-plus years, and about 150, 27 and 61 TCR-sequenced participants, respectively, were included in these subgroups.

The meaning of the sample's time point label: baseline before first vaccination. Samples from vaccinated people were obtained from the UK trials COV001 and COV002, which included a single-blind randomized controlled phase 2/3 trial of AZD1222 (ChAdOx1 nCoV-19) in healthy adults. For TCRbeta chain sequencing, PBMC samples were collected from trial participants at day 0 and at day 28 after the second dose. The paper's findings and limits, for the study overall: Reportedly, close to half of the unique spike-specific TCRs recognized epitopes lying outside the regions that are mutated in the B.1.351 and B.1.1.7 variants. Vaccine-associated CD4 TCRs spanned the whole spike protein, with dominant responses in regions 160-218 and 743-854. Because no samples from the day 14 peak response were available, repertoires could be characterized only after the peak T cell response. In the small 56-69-year group, the increase in depth fell short of significance, most likely because of low power. Conclusions about previously exposed vaccinees are limited, since just five or six AZD1222 recipients were seropositive for SARS-CoV-2 at baseline. A significant rise in spike-specific TCR breadth and depth was observed after two AZD1222 doses relative to day 0 and relative to MenACWY recipients. Participants were mostly white British, with more females than males. The authors suggested clonal diversity may have been underestimated.

This receptor was taken from an adult in good health. The chain couples TRBV27 to TRBJ2-7, with the D gene not clear enough to name. This material consisted of peripheral blood, taken on day 0 of AZD1222 vaccination. In nucleotides, the sequence is TGTGCCAGCAGTGGCCGAAGTCGGATGAGATACGAGCAGTACTTC. Its protein is CASSGRSRMRYEQYF.